This T cell receptor beta chain is drawn from a study of Tregs in tolerant kidney transplant recipients. Study-wide results and limits: Donor-specific Treg expansion exceeded global Treg expansion in tolerant patients, suggesting antigen drive.

TCRdb keeps only in-frame clones here, not all; method: immunoSEQ multiplex PCR. Counted here are about 69,000 clones, 70% to 90% occurring once; the ten biggest clones make up around 0.42%. Germline V gene data show CDR1 as SGHDT and CDR2 as YYEEEE. V lost 5 bases, J lost 0 bases, and 27 bases lay in between. This CDR3 spans 19 amino acids. Regarding this clone: Its cognate antigen is unknown.

The chain is built from TRBV5-6 and TRBJ2-7; TRBD2 is a possible D gene (6 bases). This specimen consisted of CD4+ T cells from blood, obtained before the transplant. This TCR was recovered from a human donor who received a combined kidney and bone marrow transplant. The CDR3 nucleotides read TGTGCCAGCAGTCAGGGCCGGGAGCTTTTATTAATGGGCTCCTACGAGCAGTACTTC. Residues: CASSQGRELLLMGSYEQYF.